Reported below is one T cell receptor (beta chain). Its antigen is unknown. This entry is derived from a study of T cells in tumors after PD-1 blockade. For the study at large: Prior checkpoint blockade, systemic immunosuppressant use, or anti-cancer therapy within 4 weeks excluded patients. Each patient got pembrolizumab 200 mg every 3 weeks or cemiplimab 350 mg every 2 weeks.

Overall study results and limits: Blood contained roughly 43% of the tumor's TCR clonotypes.

Tumor or blood genomic DNA was sequenced, with inputs of about 550 ng to 6,500 ng. CDR1 is SGHNT and CDR2 is YYREEE in the germline V gene (reference sequence). The CDR3 totals 17 residues. Trimming cost V 0 bases and J 4 bases; bases outside gene matches: 4. Measured with immunoSEQ multiplex PCR; TCRdb has only the in-frame clones, and not every one. Of around 34,000 clones listed, 73% were seen once; the top ten hold under 50%. The source was PBMCs, collected after anti-PD-1 treatment. This rearrangement joins TRBV5-4 to TRBJ2-4; TRBD2 aligns across 13 bases. This sequence originates from a human donor with basal cell carcinoma. CDR3 bases: TGTGCCAGCAGCTTGGACACTAGCGGGGGGGAAAAAAACATTCAGTACTTC. It translates to CASSLDTSGGEKNIQYF.